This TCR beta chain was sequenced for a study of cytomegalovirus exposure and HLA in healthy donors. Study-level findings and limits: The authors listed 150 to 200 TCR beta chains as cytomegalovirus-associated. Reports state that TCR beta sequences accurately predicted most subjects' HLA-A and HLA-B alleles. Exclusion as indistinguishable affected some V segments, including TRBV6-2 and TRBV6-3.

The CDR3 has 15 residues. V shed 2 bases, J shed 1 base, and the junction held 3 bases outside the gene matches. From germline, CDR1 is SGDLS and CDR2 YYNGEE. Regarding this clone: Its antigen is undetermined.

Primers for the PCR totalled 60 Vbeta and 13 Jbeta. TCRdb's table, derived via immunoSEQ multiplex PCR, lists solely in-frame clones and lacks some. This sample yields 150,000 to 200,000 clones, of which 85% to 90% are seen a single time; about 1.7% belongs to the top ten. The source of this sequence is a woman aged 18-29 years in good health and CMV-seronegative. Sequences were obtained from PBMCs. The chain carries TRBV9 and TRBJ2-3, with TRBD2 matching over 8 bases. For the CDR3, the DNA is TGTGCCAGCAGCGTCCATAGCGGGGGCACAGATACGCAGTATTTT. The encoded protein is CASSVHSGGTDTQYF.